Following are 9 T cell receptor beta chains from one sample sequenced in a study of immune evolution from preneoplasia to lung adenocarcinoma. Data came from immunoSEQ multiplex PCR; TCRdb stores just in-frame clones and leaves some out. The data contain 3,500 or so clones, roughly 80% of them singletons. Sequencing input: FFPE invasive lung adenocarcinoma tissue. These receptors all come from an older person with invasive lung adenocarcinoma.

The chain joins TRBV5-1 to TRBJ1-1, with 7 positions matching TRBD1. The CDR3 has 15 residues. With 1 base clipped from V and 1 base from J, the junction kept 4 bases outside the gene matches. Germline CDR1 reads SGHRS; CDR2 reads YFSETQ. The CDR3 coding sequence is TGCGCCAGCAGCTTGAATACAGGGGCGAACACTGAAGCTTTCTTT. This encodes CASSLNTGANTEAFF.

As concerns this clone: An end of the junction does not agree with germline; a read error may underlie this. The CDR3 coding sequence is TGTGCTAGCAGCTTAAATCTAGGGGAGACCCAGTACTTC. Translation: CASSLNLGETQYF. The V call is TRBV7-7, the J call TRBJ2-5; D unclear. Looked up from germline, CDR1 is SSHAT and CDR2 is FNYEAQ (reference sequence). CDR3 size: 13 residues.

This clone was seen only once. Other DNA sequences from this sample encode an identical CDR3 as well. The chain links TRBV7-9 to TRBJ2-5, with TRBD1 matching over 9 bases. V lost 5 bases to trimming and J lost 3 bases; unmatched junction nucleotides: 4. CDR3 length: 14 residues. Germline assignment: CDR1 SEHNR and CDR2 FQNEAQ (reference sequence). The CDR3 is CASSPTGGKETQYF. The CDR3 region has the DNA TGTGCCAGCAGCCCGACAGGGGGAAAAGAGACCCAGTACTTC.

CDR3 in amino acids: CAWSVVAGDELTNTEAFF. The CDR3 coding sequence is TGTGCCTGGAGTGTAGTAGCAGGGGACGAATTAACGAACACTGAAGCTTTCTTT. The chain carries TRBV30 and TRBJ1-1; weak D call: TRBD1 (6 bases). Trimming took off 0 bases at V and 1 base at J, with 21 bases between the two ends. Germline lookup yields CDR1 GTSNPN and CDR2 SVGIG (reference sequence). CDR3 length: 18 amino acids.

This clone has a handful of counts. The chain links TRBV5-1 to TRBJ2-1; either TRBD1 or TRBD2 may fit D (7 bases each). Germline assignment: CDR1 SGHRS and CDR2 YFSETQ. This CDR3 spans 14 amino acids. V was trimmed by 3 bases and J by 9 bases, leaving 16 bases between them. The DNA of the CDR3 is TGCGCCAGCAGCTCCAGGGGGGGGCCAAGTGAGCAGTTCTTC. As protein: CASSSRGGPSEQFF.

The gene calls are TRBV5-8 and TRBJ2-3; TRBD2 agrees at 13 bases. J gave up 2 bases and V 5 bases, and 8 bases lay outside the gene matches. Per the germline V gene, CDR1 is SGHTS and CDR2 is YDEGEE. This CDR3 comprises 17 residues. CDR3 nucleotide sequence: TGTGCCAGCAGACCCGGGACTAGCGGGATTTACACAGATACGCAGTATTTT. Translated, it gives CASRPGTSGIYTDTQYF. The full variable domain, rest sourced from reference TRBV5-8 and TRBJ2-3, is EAGVTQSPTHLIKTRGQQATLRCSPISGHTSVYWYQQALGLGLQFLLWYDEGEERNRGNFPPRFSGRQFPNYSSELNVNALELEDSALYLCASRPGTSGIYTDTQYFGPGTRLTVL.

This clone was observed a handful of times. The genes are TRBV9 and TRBJ2-2; D unclear. V was pared by 5 bases and J by 5 bases, with 16 bases between. This CDR3 contains 15 residues. The germline CDR1 and CDR2 sequences are SGDLS and YYNGEE. The DNA for the CDR3 is TGTGCCAGCAGTACCGGGCCGAGACCGACCGGGGAGCTGTTTTTT. As protein: CASSTGPRPTGELFF.

The rearrangement links TRBV5-1 to TRBJ2-3, with 8 bases lining up with TRBD2. Germline trimming cut 4 bases from V and 6 bases from J; bases unmatched to any gene: 10. The CDR3 extends over 15 amino acids. The germline CDR1 and CDR2 sequences are SGHRS and YFSETQ. This CDR3 reads CASSGGLVRTDTQYF. CDR3 in DNA: TGCGCCAGCAGCGGGGGACTAGTGCGAACGGATACGCAGTATTTT.

This chain links TRBV7-8 with TRBJ2-3, with 15 bases matching TRBD2. V trimming: 7 bases; J trimming: 11 bases; junction bases outside the gene matches: 13. Germline V gene lookup returns CDR1 SGHVS and CDR2 FQNEAQ. The CDR3 has 16 amino acids. CDR3 sequence reads: CASTIPGLAGGWGQYF. Here the CDR3 DNA reads TGTGCCAGCACAATACCGGGACTAGCGGGAGGATGGGGGCAGTATTTT.